Listed below are T cell receptor beta chains from one sample, sequenced in a study of human T cells and chemical hapten exposure. TCRdb re-derived calls from the RACE reads in MiXCR, one entry per CDR3 protein. The sample has roughly 84,000 distinct CDR3 sequences; 8% to 13% are singletons. Sequencing was performed on whole blood, taken in connection with sensitization to the hapten diphenylcyclopropenone (DPC). These receptors were taken from a woman aged 45-65 years with alopecia areata. Some clones in this sample may be carry-over from other donors' samples. Both conserved end residues are part of each CDR3. A D gene is named only where the DNA matches it firmly. Size is omitted from some rows. Given values are once, few, many or a class for expanded clones.

d_call j_call clone_size v_call cdr3_aa cdr3_nt
TRBD1 TRBJ2-3 - TRBV7-2 CASSSTRTGVTDTQYF TGTGCCAGCAGCTCCACACGCACAGGGGTCACAGATACGCAGTATTTT
TRBD1 TRBJ2-3 - TRBV3-1 CASRLGTANTDTQYF TGTGCCAGCAGACTCGGGACAGCCAACACAGATACGCAGTATTTT
- TRBJ2-7 - TRBV3-2 CASSHGDSGSPYEQYF TGTGCCAGCAGCCACGGCGACAGCGGGAGTCCCTACGAGCAGTACTTC
TRBD2 TRBJ2-3 once TRBV7-2 CASSSRLAVDTQYF TGTGCCAGCAGCTCCAGACTAGCGGTAGATACGCAGTATTTT
- TRBJ1-6 many TRBV5-1 CASSLEQGTDPLHF TGCGCCAGCAGCTTGGAACAGGGCACCGACCCCCTCCACTTT
- TRBJ2-1 many TRBV5-8 CASSLGGASYNEQFF TGTGCCAGCAGCTTGGGAGGGGCTTCCTACAATGAGCAGTTCTTC
- TRBJ2-7 many TRBV6-6 CASSYAAGSPYEQYF TGTGCCAGCAGTTACGCGGCAGGTTCCCCCTACGAGCAGTACTTC
TRBD1 TRBJ2-3 - TRBV11-2 CASSPRTGRTDTQYF TGTGCCAGCAGCCCGCGGACAGGGCGCACAGATACGCAGTATTTT
- TRBJ2-1 - TRBV28 CASSWSNEQFF TGTGCCAGCAGTTGGAGTAATGAGCAGTTCTTC
- TRBJ2-3 - TRBV6-6 CASSSSGEDTQYF TGTGCCAGCAGTTCATCAGGAGAAGATACGCAGTATTTT
TRBD2 TRBJ2-7 few TRBV2 CASRRLAGGWEQYF TGTGCCAGCAGGCGGCTAGCGGGAGGTTGGGAGCAGTACTTC
TRBD2 TRBJ2-3 few TRBV5-1 CASSSGSLTDTQYF TGCGCCAGCTCTAGCGGGAGTTTGACAGATACGCAGTATTTT
- TRBJ2-5 few TRBV7-2 CASRSNGRLFETQYF TGTGCCAGCAGGTCCAATGGGCGGTTATTTGAGACCCAGTACTTC
- TRBJ1-5 many TRBV7-9 CASSSINNQPQHF TGTGCCAGCAGCTCTATAAACAATCAGCCCCAGCATTTT
- TRBJ2-5 many TRBV7-2 CASSLWETQYF TGTGCCAGCAGCTTATGGGAGACCCAGTACTTC
- TRBJ2-3 many TRBV5-1 CASSLGGVRDTQYF TGCGCCAGCAGCTTGGGAGGGGTGCGGGATACGCAGTATTTT
TRBD1 TRBJ2-3 many TRBV30 CAWGTGIGTDTQYF TGTGCCTGGGGGACAGGGATTGGCACAGATACGCAGTATTTT
- TRBJ1-1 many TRBV20-1 CSARTGLGTEAFF TGCAGTGCTAGAACGGGGTTGGGCACTGAAGCTTTCTTT
- TRBJ2-5 - TRBV5-1 CASSRAFGGLETQYF TGCGCCAGCAGCAGGGCTTTCGGCGGACTCGAGACCCAGTACTTC
- TRBJ1-1 many TRBV29-1 CSARTDMNTEAFF TGCAGCGCACGGACAGATATGAACACTGAAGCTTTCTTT
- TRBJ1-1 few TRBV9 CASSGVLPTEAFF TGTGCCAGCAGCGGAGTTCTACCGACCGAAGCTTTCTTT
TRBD2 TRBJ2-7 - TRBV28 CASSRGRAYEQYF TGTGCCAGCAGTCGCGGGAGGGCCTACGAGCAGTACTTC
- TRBJ2-7 many TRBV6-6 CASSFRDTYYEQYF TGTGCCAGCAGTTTCCGGGACACCTACTACGAGCAGTACTTC
- TRBJ2-1 many TRBV5-1 CASSLESQGPYNEQFF TGCGCCAGCAGCTTGGAGTCGCAGGGCCCCTACAATGAGCAGTTCTTC
- TRBJ1-6 - TRBV7-2 CASSSSPAGVNSPLHF TGTGCCAGCAGCTCTAGTCCGGCAGGTGTAAATTCACCCCTCCACTTT
- TRBJ2-3 - TRBV18 CASSLGTGGEYF TGTGCCAGCTCCCTCGGGACCGGCGGGGAGTATTTT